Listed below are T cell receptor beta chains from one sample, sequenced in a study of CD8+ T cells in alopecia areata. Assay used: immunoSEQ multiplex PCR; TCRdb lists only in-frame clones, some missing. The table has about 42,000 clones, around three fifths seen once. Sequencing was performed on CD8+ T cells sorted from blood, taken at week 4, from a patient treated with tofacitinib. Receptors originate from a human donor with alopecia areata. The CDR3 runs from the conserved cysteine through the conserved F or W. Fields, in order: CDR3 protein, CDR3 DNA, CDR3 length, V gene, J gene, D gene, clone size. The D gene is left open where the match is weak. Size tells how often a clone was seen (once, few, many) or the class of an expanded clone, and some rows leave it out.

cdr3_aa: CASSPRQGSRSYEQYF
cdr3_nt: TGCGCCAGCAGTCCCCGACAGGGGAGTAGGTCCTACGAGCAGTACTTC
cdr3_length: 16
v_call: TRBV23-1
j_call: TRBJ2-7
d_call: TRBD1
clone_size: few

cdr3_aa: CASSSRNRPNEQFF
cdr3_nt: TGTGCCAGCAGCTCCCGAAACAGGCCCAATGAGCAGTTCTTC
cdr3_length: 14
v_call: TRBV5-6
j_call: TRBJ2-1
d_call: -
clone_size: -

cdr3_aa: CSVKMNTEAFF
cdr3_nt: TGCAGCGTTAAAATGAACACTGAAGCTTTCTTT
cdr3_length: 11
v_call: TRBV29-1
j_call: TRBJ1-1
d_call: -
clone_size: -

cdr3_aa: CSVAGGLGHNEQFF
cdr3_nt: TGCAGCGTTGCCGGCGGACTGGGGCACAATGAGCAGTTCTTC
cdr3_length: 14
v_call: TRBV29-1
j_call: TRBJ2-1
d_call: -
clone_size: few

cdr3_aa: CSVEDQWAFF
cdr3_nt: TGCAGCGTTGAAGATCAATGGGCTTTCTTT
cdr3_length: 10
v_call: TRBV29-1
j_call: TRBJ1-1
d_call: -
clone_size: -

cdr3_aa: CASSATTGFADTQYF
cdr3_nt: TGTGCCAGCAGTGCCACCACAGGGTTCGCAGATACGCAGTATTTT
cdr3_length: 15
v_call: TRBV2
j_call: TRBJ2-3
d_call: -
clone_size: -

cdr3_aa: CSVVEKSYEQYF
cdr3_nt: TGCAGCGTTGTTGAGAAATCCTACGAGCAGTACTTC
cdr3_length: 12
v_call: TRBV29-1
j_call: TRBJ2-7
d_call: -
clone_size: few

cdr3_aa: CAWSLGGDEKLFF
cdr3_nt: TGTGCCTGGAGTTTAGGGGGTGATGAAAAACTGTTTTTT
cdr3_length: 13
v_call: TRBV30
j_call: TRBJ1-4
d_call: -
clone_size: -

cdr3_aa: CASSLAGVAETQYF
cdr3_nt: TGTGCCAGCAGCTTAGCGGGGGTGGCTGAGACCCAGTACTTC
cdr3_length: 14
v_call: TRBV6-5
j_call: TRBJ2-5
d_call: TRBD2
clone_size: few

cdr3_aa: CASRPTSGGYNEQFF
cdr3_nt: TGTGCCAGCAGACCTACTAGCGGGGGATACAATGAGCAGTTCTTC
cdr3_length: 15
v_call: TRBV27
j_call: TRBJ2-1
d_call: TRBD2
clone_size: -

cdr3_aa: CASSQTGTEGEQFF
cdr3_nt: TGCGCCAGCAGCCAGACCGGGACCGAGGGTGAGCAGTTCTTC
cdr3_length: 14
v_call: TRBV4-3
j_call: TRBJ2-1
d_call: -
clone_size: -

cdr3_aa: CASSEVRAGVDTQYF
cdr3_nt: TGTGCCAGCAGTGAAGTCCGGGCGGGGGTAGATACGCAGTATTTT
cdr3_length: 15
v_call: TRBV2
j_call: TRBJ2-3
d_call: TRBD2
clone_size: few

cdr3_aa: CATLAPPRQPQHF
cdr3_nt: TGTGCCACCTTAGCCCCCCCCCGTCAGCCCCAGCATTTT
cdr3_length: 13
v_call: TRBV6-6
j_call: TRBJ1-5
d_call: -
clone_size: -

cdr3_aa: CASSTGQEYYEQYF
cdr3_nt: TGTGCCAGCAGCACGGGACAGGAATACTACGAGCAGTACTTC
cdr3_length: 14
v_call: TRBV7-2
j_call: TRBJ2-7
d_call: TRBD1
clone_size: -

cdr3_aa: CASRTTGSPYEQYF
cdr3_nt: TGTGCCAGCAGAACCACAGGGTCACCCTACGAGCAGTACTTC
cdr3_length: 14
v_call: TRBV6-5
j_call: TRBJ2-7
d_call: -
clone_size: few

cdr3_aa: CASSPPGERKIF
cdr3_nt: TGTGCCAGCTCACCCCCGGGAGAGAGGAAGATCTTC
cdr3_length: 12
v_call: TRBV18
j_call: TRBJ2-1
d_call: -
clone_size: -

cdr3_aa: CSVEPGSAVETQYF
cdr3_nt: TGCAGCGTTGAACCGGGGTCCGCCGTGGAGACCCAGTACTTC
cdr3_length: 14
v_call: TRBV29-1
j_call: TRBJ2-5
d_call: -
clone_size: -

cdr3_aa: CSPRHPQYQETQYF
cdr3_nt: TGCAGCCCCAGGCACCCTCAGTACCAAGAGACCCAGTACTTC
cdr3_length: 14
v_call: TRBV29-1
j_call: TRBJ2-5
d_call: -
clone_size: -

cdr3_aa: CASSFPSGYEQYF
cdr3_nt: TGTGCCAGCAGCTTTCCTTCCGGGTACGAGCAGTACTTC
cdr3_length: 13
v_call: TRBV7-9
j_call: TRBJ2-7
d_call: -
clone_size: few

cdr3_aa: CSVEDSGTSRTDTQYF
cdr3_nt: TGCAGCGTTGAAGATTCCGGGACTAGCAGGACAGATACGCAGTATTTT
cdr3_length: 16
v_call: TRBV29-1
j_call: TRBJ2-3
d_call: TRBD2
clone_size: few

cdr3_aa: CASSENTQYF
cdr3_nt: TGTGCCAGCAGTGAAAATACGCAGTATTTT
cdr3_length: 10
v_call: TRBV25-1
j_call: TRBJ2-3
d_call: -
clone_size: -

cdr3_aa: CASSSTVTSFQETQYF
cdr3_nt: TGTGCCAGCAGCTCAACAGTGACTAGCTTTCAAGAGACCCAGTACTTC
cdr3_length: 16
v_call: TRBV9
j_call: TRBJ2-5
d_call: TRBD2
clone_size: -